These 14 T cell receptor beta chains originate from one sample sequenced in a study of cytomegalovirus exposure and HLA in healthy donors. Primers included in the PCR were 60 Vbeta and 13 Jbeta primers. Clones were sequenced by immunoSEQ multiplex PCR, and TCRdb holds only the in-frame ones, with some missing. The sample has tens of thousands of clones, and its top ten clones hold approximately 1%. Input material: PBMCs. These receptors came from a woman in her 30s in good health and CMV-seronegative.

The chain joins TRBV7-8 to TRBJ2-5; D gene uncertain. V lost 2 bases, J lost 5 bases, and 15 bases lay in between. The germline gives CDR1 SGHVS, CDR2 FQNEAQ. The CDR3 is 15 residues long. The CDR3 is CASSLRSLSAETQYF. CDR3 coding DNA: TGTGCCAGCAGCTTACGGTCGTTGTCTGCGGAGACCCAGTACTTC. Full variable domain (missing parts from reference TRBV7-8 and TRBJ2-5): GAGVSQSPRYKVAKRGQDVALRCDPISGHVSLFWYQQALGQGPEFLTYFQNEAQLDKSGLPSDRFFAERPEGSVSTLKIQRTQQEDSAVYLCASSLRSLSAETQYFGPGTRLLVL.

CDR3 DNA: TGTGCCATCAGTGGGACAGGGAGCGGCTATGGCTACACCTTC. Translated: CAISGTGSGYGYTF. The V and J genes are TRBV10-3 and TRBJ1-2; 8 bases are shared with TRBD1. The germline CDR1 and CDR2 sequences are ENHRY and SYGVKD. J lost 4 bases, V lost 4 bases, and 5 bases had no gene match. The CDR3 has 14 residues.

The CDR3 region is CASSPWSGETDGYTF. The CDR3 DNA sequence: TGTGCCAGCAGCCCCTGGTCGGGGGAAACGGATGGCTACACCTTC. The J gene is TRBJ1-2, the V gene TRBV9; weak D call: TRBD1 (5 bases). The CDR3 contains 15 residues. Per germline, CDR1 SGDLS and CDR2 YYNGEE. V shed 4 bases and J shed 6 bases, with 19 bases lying between them.

The chain employs TRBV6-1 and TRBJ1-1; no clear D. Between the trimmed V and J ends, which lost 5 bases and 1 base, there was a span of 8 bases. Germline loops: CDR1 MNHNS, CDR2 SASEGT. The CDR3 is 13 residues long. The CDR3 region is CASSTKSNTEAFF. The DNA for the CDR3 is TGTGCCAGCAGTACTAAATCGAACACTGAAGCTTTCTTT.

The chain couples TRBV7-2 to TRBJ1-4; 9 bases are a match to TRBD1. The CDR3 length is 14 residues. Trimming cost V 3 bases and J 4 bases; bases outside gene matches: 0. Germline V gene lookup returns CDR1 SGHTA and CDR2 FQGNSA. The CDR3 spells CASSLGQGNEKLFF. CDR3 nucleotide sequence: TGTGCCAGCAGCTTGGGACAGGGTAATGAAAAACTGTTTTTT.

The V gene is TRBV19, the J gene TRBJ1-1; no clear D gene. The CDR3 is made up of 14 amino acids. Trimming cost V 5 bases and J 1 base, with 11 bases left between them. The germline gives CDR1 LNHDA, CDR2 SQIVND (reference sequence). CDR3 sequence (DNA): TGTGCCAGTAGTCCCCTCGGCGGGAACACTGAAGCTTTCTTT. It translates to CASSPLGGNTEAFF. Full variable domain (outside the CDR3, taken from reference TRBV19 and TRBJ1-1): DGGITQSPKYLFRKEGQNVTLSCEQNLNHDAMYWYRQDPGQGLRLIYYSQIVNDFQKGDIAEGYSVSREKKESFPLTVTSAQKNPTAFYLCASSPLGGNTEAFFGQGTRLTVV.

The chain has TRBV6-5 and TRBJ2-7; 11 bases are a match to TRBD2. J gave up 2 bases and V 5 bases, and 5 bases lay outside the gene matches. Germline values: CDR1 MNHEY, CDR2 SVGAGI. This CDR3 region has 15 residues. CDR3 loop: CASSTGTSGTYEQYF. CDR3 DNA: TGTGCCAGCAGTACCGGGACTAGCGGAACCTACGAGCAGTACTTC.

The chain carries TRBV18 and TRBJ1-3, with D uncertain. Per germline, CDR1 KGHSH and CDR2 LQKENI. The CDR3 sequence is 16 residues long. Trimming left V 4 bases short and J 0 bases short, with 13 bases between. CDR3 amino acids: CASSLEHRTSGNTIYF. The CDR3 DNA sequence: TGTGCCAGCTCACTAGAGCACAGAACCTCTGGAAACACCATATATTTT.

This chain uses TRBV20-1 with TRBJ2-1; D ambiguous. Looked up from germline, CDR1 is DFQATT and CDR2 is SNEGSKA (reference sequence). Trimming removed 2 bases from V and 5 bases from J, with 4 bases in between. The CDR3 contains 11 residues. This chain's CDR3 is CSARLDNEQFF. The CDR3 nucleotides are TGCAGTGCTAGACTCGACAATGAGCAGTTCTTC.

The J gene is TRBJ2-7, the V gene TRBV29-1; D is possibly TRBD1 (5 bases). This CDR3 has 13 residues. Germline CDR1 is SQVTM and CDR2 is ANQGSEA. Trimming shortened V by 5 bases and J by 4 bases, and 15 bases separated the two germline ends. The CDR3 loop reads CSVSSGILYEQYF. In nucleotides, the CDR3 is TGCAGCGTTTCTTCAGGGATTCTATACGAGCAGTACTTC.

This chain uses TRBV2 with TRBJ2-7, with D tentatively TRBD2 (6 bases). V was cut by 8 bases and J by 3 bases, with 17 bases left in between. CDR3 length equals 14 residues. The V gene's germline CDR1 is SNHLY and CDR2 FYNNEI. In DNA form, the CDR3 reads TGTGCCAGCTCTGGAGGGATCCGACTCTACGAGCAGTACTTC. Amino acid sequence: CASSGGIRLYEQYF.

This chain links TRBV6-5 with TRBJ2-2; maybe TRBD2 (5 bases). Germline-derived CDR1 and CDR2 are MNHEY and SVGAGI. The V end lost 11 bases, the J end lost 0 bases, and 10 bases lay between the germline ends. CDR3 length: 13 residues. The CDR3 region has the DNA TGTGCCGTCGGAGGAGCGAACACCGGGGAGCTGTTTTTT. This encodes CAVGGANTGELFF.

The J gene is TRBJ1-6, the V gene TRBV30; TRBD1 aligns across 7 bases. CDR1 GTSNPN and CDR2 SVGIG come from the germline V gene (reference sequence). The J segment lost 7 bases and the V segment lost 0 bases, leaving 6 bases of the junction unmatched. The length of the CDR3 is 15 residues. CDR3 protein: CAWSVGGVGNSPLHF. The CDR3 region has the DNA TGTGCCTGGAGTGTAGGGGGCGTTGGAAATTCACCCCTCCACTTT.

V and J are TRBV11-2 and TRBJ2-7; a weak D match, TRBD1 (6 bases). The CDR3 has 15 amino acids. Germline lookup yields CDR1 SGHAT and CDR2 FQNNGV. V shed 4 bases and J shed 4 bases, with 17 bases lying between them. CDR3 nucleotide sequence: TGTGCCAGCAGCTCTGGAAGGGGCAGGGGTTACGAGCAGTACTTC. Protein: CASSSGRGRGYEQYF.